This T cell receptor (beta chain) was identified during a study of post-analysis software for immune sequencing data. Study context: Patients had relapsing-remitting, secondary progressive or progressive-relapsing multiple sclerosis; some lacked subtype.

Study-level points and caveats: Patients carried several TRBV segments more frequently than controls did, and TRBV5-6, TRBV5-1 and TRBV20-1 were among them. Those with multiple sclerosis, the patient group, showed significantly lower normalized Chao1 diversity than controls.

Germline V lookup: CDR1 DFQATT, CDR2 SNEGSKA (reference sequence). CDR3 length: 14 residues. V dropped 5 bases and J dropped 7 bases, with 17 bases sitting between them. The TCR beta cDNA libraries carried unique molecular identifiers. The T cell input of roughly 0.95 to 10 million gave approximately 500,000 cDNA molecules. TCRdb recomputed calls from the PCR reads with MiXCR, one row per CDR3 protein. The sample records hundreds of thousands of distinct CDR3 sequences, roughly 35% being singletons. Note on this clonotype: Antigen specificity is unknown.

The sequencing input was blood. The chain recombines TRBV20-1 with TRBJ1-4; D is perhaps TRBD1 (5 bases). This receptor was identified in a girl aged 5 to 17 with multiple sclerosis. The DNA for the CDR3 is TGCAGTGCTGGGCTTTTTGGGGGGAGTGAAAAACTGTTTTTT. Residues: CSAGLFGGSEKLFF.